Sequencing of this T cell receptor beta chain was carried out in a study of T cell responses to AZD1222 COVID-19 vaccine. Study-level points and caveats: Spike-specific TCR depth and breadth grew after two AZD1222 doses.

This clone has a handful of counts. No antigen is known for it. Clones were read by immunoSEQ multiplex PCR, and TCRdb kept only the in-frame ones, dropping some. The table lists around 50,000 clones, roughly 80% of them singletons. The CDR3 has 15 residues. V was pared by 2 bases and J by 7 bases, with 14 bases between. Germline V lookup: CDR1 SGHNT, CDR2 YENEEA. The rearrangement uses TRBV11-3 and TRBJ2-2; the D gene is possibly TRBD2 (5 bases). The sequences come from peripheral blood, collected on day 0 of AZD1222 vaccination. The source of this sequence is an adult in good health. The CDR3 here is CASSLYESRGGELFF. The CDR3 DNA is TGTGCCAGCAGCTTATATGAATCTCGGGGCGGGGAGCTGTTTTTT.